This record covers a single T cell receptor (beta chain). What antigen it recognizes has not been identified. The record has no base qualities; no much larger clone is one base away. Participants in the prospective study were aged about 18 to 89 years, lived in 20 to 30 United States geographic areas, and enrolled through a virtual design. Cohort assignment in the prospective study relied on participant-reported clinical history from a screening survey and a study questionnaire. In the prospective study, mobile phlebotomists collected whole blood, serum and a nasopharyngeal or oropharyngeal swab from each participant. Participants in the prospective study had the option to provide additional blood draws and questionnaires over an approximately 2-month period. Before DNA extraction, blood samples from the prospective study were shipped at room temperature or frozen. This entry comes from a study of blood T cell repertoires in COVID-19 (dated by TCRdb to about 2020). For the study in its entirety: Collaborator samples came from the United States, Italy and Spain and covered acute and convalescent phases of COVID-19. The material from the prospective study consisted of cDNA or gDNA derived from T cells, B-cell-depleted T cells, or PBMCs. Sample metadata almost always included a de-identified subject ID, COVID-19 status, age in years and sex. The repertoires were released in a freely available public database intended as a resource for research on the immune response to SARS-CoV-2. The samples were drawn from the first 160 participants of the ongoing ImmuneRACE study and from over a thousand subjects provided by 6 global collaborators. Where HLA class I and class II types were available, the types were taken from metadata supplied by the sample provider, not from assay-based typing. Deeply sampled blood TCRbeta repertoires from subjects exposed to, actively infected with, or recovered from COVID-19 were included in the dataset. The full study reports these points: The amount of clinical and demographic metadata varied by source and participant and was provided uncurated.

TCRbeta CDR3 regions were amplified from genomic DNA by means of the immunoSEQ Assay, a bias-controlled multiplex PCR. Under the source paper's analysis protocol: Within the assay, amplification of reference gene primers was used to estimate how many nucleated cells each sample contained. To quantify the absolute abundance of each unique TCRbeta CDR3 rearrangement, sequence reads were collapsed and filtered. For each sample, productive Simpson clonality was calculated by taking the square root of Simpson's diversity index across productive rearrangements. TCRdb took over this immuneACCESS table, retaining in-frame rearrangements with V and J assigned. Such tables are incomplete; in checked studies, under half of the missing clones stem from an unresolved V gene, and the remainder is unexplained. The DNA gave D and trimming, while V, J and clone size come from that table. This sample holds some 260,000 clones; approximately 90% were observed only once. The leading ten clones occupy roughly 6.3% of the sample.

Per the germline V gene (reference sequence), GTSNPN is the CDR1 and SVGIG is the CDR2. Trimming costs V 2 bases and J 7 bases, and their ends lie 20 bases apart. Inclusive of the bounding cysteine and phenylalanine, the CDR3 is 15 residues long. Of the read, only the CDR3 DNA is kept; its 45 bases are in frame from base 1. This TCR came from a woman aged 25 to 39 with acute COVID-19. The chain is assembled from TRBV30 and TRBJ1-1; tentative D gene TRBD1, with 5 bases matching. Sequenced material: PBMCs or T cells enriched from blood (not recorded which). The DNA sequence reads TGTGCCTGGAGTCCCAACAGGCGGTTAGGTGATGAAGCTTTCTTT. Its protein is CAWSPNRRLGDEAFF.